The 30 T cell receptor beta chains below all came from one sample that was sequenced in a study of T-cell memory formation after mild COVID-19. TCRdb redid the calling of the 5' RACE reads with MiXCR, one entry per CDR3 protein. The repertoire includes roughly 80,000 distinct CDR3 sequences, roughly 14% of them detected once, and 31% sits in the top ten. The material sequenced was PBMCs or a T cell subset sorted from them (not recorded which). These receptors came from an adult woman who had mild COVID-19 (a few samples of this study predate the infection). Cell type and time point are not known.

This clonotype was detected a few times. The gene calls are TRBV9 and TRBJ2-3; unclear D gene. Germline V CDR1 and CDR2: SGDLS, YYNGEE. Deletions cut 3 bases from V and 5 bases from J, with 10 bases between. The CDR3 loop spans 13 amino acids. The CDR3 sequence: CASSAAHGDTQYF. The CDR3 DNA reads TGTGCCAGCAGCGCTGCCCATGGAGATACGCAGTATTTT.

The gene calls are TRBV5-1 and TRBJ2-3; TRBD2 matches at 14 bases. V dropped 4 bases and J dropped 0; count of bases not matched to a gene: 4. Germline CDR1 and CDR2: SGHRS and YFSETQ. The CDR3 covers 17 residues. CDR3 nucleotide sequence: TGCGCCAGCAGCCCTGGGACTAGCGGGGGCAGCACAGATACGCAGTATTTT. Its protein is CASSPGTSGGSTDTQYF.

J is TRBJ2-3 and V is TRBV7-9; no clear D. Germline CDR1 reads SEHNR; CDR2 reads FQNEAQ (reference sequence). This CDR3 region has 14 residues. V was trimmed by 5 bases and J by 4 bases, leaving 13 bases between them. Written as DNA, the CDR3 is TGTGCCAGCAGCCCCTGGGGTTTAGCAGATACGCAGTATTTT. It yields the protein CASSPWGLADTQYF. Full variable domain (remainder filled in from reference TRBV7-9 and TRBJ2-3): DTGVSQNPRHKITKRGQNVTFRCDPISEHNRLYWYRQTLGQGPEFLTYFQNEAQLEKSRLLSDRFSAERPKGSFSTLEIQRTEQGDSAMYLCASSPWGLADTQYFGPGTRLTVL.

The J gene is TRBJ1-2, the V gene TRBV7-9, with TRBD1 identical over 9 bases. This CDR3 spans 15 amino acids. The junction had 6 bases not matched to a gene; V was cut back by 5 bases and J by 2 bases. From germline, CDR1 is SEHNR and CDR2 FQNEAQ (reference sequence). Here the CDR3 DNA reads TGTGCCAGCAGCCCTCCGGACAGGGGAAACTATGGCTACACCTTC. Translation gives CASSPPDRGNYGYTF. Drawing the rest from reference TRBV7-9 and TRBJ1-2, the complete variable domain is DTGVSQNPRHKITKRGQNVTFRCDPISEHNRLYWYRQTLGQGPEFLTYFQNEAQLEKSRLLSDRFSAERPKGSFSTLEIQRTEQGDSAMYLCASSPPDRGNYGYTFGSGTRLTVV.

The chain combines TRBV12-3 or TRBV12-4 with TRBJ2-1, with a tentative D call TRBD1 (7 bases). The CDR3 is 16 amino acids. The V and J ends lost 6 bases and 0 bases respectively, with 15 bases between them. The DNA of the CDR3 is TGTGCCAGCAGGGAGGGGACAGCGAGCTCCTACAATGAGCAGTTCTTC. Encoded protein: CASREGTASSYNEQFF.

This clonotype has just a few counts. The chain links TRBV6-5 to TRBJ2-1, with TRBD1 matching over 9 bases. CDR1 MNHEY and CDR2 SVGAGI come from the germline V gene. Germline trimming cut 4 bases from V and 8 bases from J; bases unmatched to any gene: 6. This CDR3 is 14 amino acids long. The CDR3 DNA reads TGTGCCAGCAGTTCAGGACAGGGGAGCGATGAGCAGTTCTTC. Translating it yields CASSSGQGSDEQFF.

The chain links TRBV4-2 to TRBJ2-2; D call uncertain. CDR1 and CDR2 from the germline V gene are LGHNA and YNFKEQ. This CDR3 has 18 amino acids. With 0 bases removed from V and 3 bases from J, the gap between germline ends came to 17 bases. The CDR3 nucleotides read TGTGCCAGCAGCCAAGATATACTCATAGTTTATGACACCGGGGAGCTGTTTTTT. Protein product: CASSQDILIVYDTGELFF.

This clonotype appeared a few times. The chain is built from TRBV9 and TRBJ2-1, with TRBD2 identical over 9 bases. Germline trimming cut 2 bases from V and 2 bases from J; bases unmatched to any gene: 14. CDR3 size: 19 residues. Germline lookup yields CDR1 SGDLS and CDR2 YYNGEE. CDR3 sequence reads: CASSVPEVGLAGTYNEQFF. The CDR3 DNA is TGTGCCAGCAGCGTCCCGGAGGTGGGGCTAGCGGGGACCTACAATGAGCAGTTCTTC.

This clonotype occurred a few times. This rearrangement joins TRBV29-1 to TRBJ2-5; 9 bases fit TRBD1. Germline-derived CDR1 and CDR2 are SQVTM and ANQGSEA. J lost 5 bases, V lost 1 base, and 8 bases had no gene match. CDR3 length: 15 residues. This CDR3 is CSVEVQGALWETQYF. In DNA, the CDR3 is TGCAGCGTTGAAGTACAGGGGGCTCTCTGGGAGACCCAGTACTTC.

This clonotype has just a few counts. CDR3 in amino acids: CASSDFLNEQFF. The CDR3 DNA reads TGTGCCAGCAGCGATTTCCTGAATGAGCAGTTCTTC. The chain is built from TRBV7-9 and TRBJ2-1, with D unclear. Trimming stripped 5 bases from V and 7 bases from J, with 9 bases between. CDR3 length: 12 residues. Germline CDR1 reads SEHNR; CDR2 reads FQNEAQ (reference sequence).

This clonotype was counted at least ten times. The chain carries TRBV7-9 and TRBJ2-1; D gene unclear. Germline V gives CDR1 SEHNR, CDR2 FQNEAQ (reference sequence). CDR3 length: 15 residues. The V end was cut by 5 bases, the J end by 0 bases, with 11 bases between. Here the CDR3 reads CASSPSSSSYNEQFF. For the CDR3, the DNA is TGTGCCAGCAGCCCGTCTTCAAGCTCCTACAATGAGCAGTTCTTC.

This rearrangement joins TRBV20-1 to TRBJ2-1; the match to TRBD2 covers 15 bases. V shed 1 base, J shed 7 bases, and the junction held 14 bases outside the gene matches. Germline loops: CDR1 DFQATT, CDR2 SNEGSKA (reference sequence). This CDR3 has 19 amino acids. CDR3 region: CSARVLRTSGRATENEQFF. As DNA, the CDR3 is TGCAGTGCTAGAGTCCTGCGGACTAGCGGGAGGGCCACCGAAAATGAGCAGTTCTTC.

This clonotype was counted at least ten times. The chain joins TRBV20-1 to TRBJ2-7; maybe TRBD2 (5 bases). CDR1 DFQATT and CDR2 SNEGSKA come from the germline V gene (reference sequence). This CDR3 comprises 12 residues. CDR3 protein: CSAGQAFYEQYF. CDR3 coding DNA: TGCAGCGCGGGTCAGGCTTTCTACGAGCAGTACTTC.

This clonotype appeared many times. The V and J genes are TRBV20-1 and TRBJ2-1; D remains ambiguous. The V end lost 0 bases, the J end lost 2 bases, and 5 bases lay between the germline ends. CDR1 is DFQATT, CDR2 SNEGSKA, per germline (reference sequence). The CDR3 contains 13 residues. CDR3 bases: TGCAGTGCTAGAGATCTGCCCTACAATGAGCAGTTCTTC. This gives the protein CSARDLPYNEQFF.

This clonotype has more than one count but fewer than ten. The rearrangement joins TRBV10-3 to TRBJ2-1; D is possibly TRBD1 (6 bases). The V end lost 4 bases, the J end lost 6 bases, and 13 bases lay between the germline ends. Germline values: CDR1 ENHRY, CDR2 SYGVKD. The CDR3 consists of 14 residues. Here the CDR3 reads CAISVETGRNEQFF. In nucleotides, the CDR3 is TGTGCCATCAGTGTTGAGACAGGACGCAATGAGCAGTTCTTC.

This clonotype has more than one count but fewer than ten. J is TRBJ2-2 and V is TRBV4-1; 9 nucleotides agree with TRBD1. The CDR3 covers 18 residues. Trimming cost V 3 bases and J 5 bases; bases outside gene matches: 13. Germline assignment: CDR1 MGHRA and CDR2 YSYEKL. CDR3 in amino acids: CASSQTGTGLGGTGELFF. The CDR3 nucleotides are TGCGCCAGCAGCCAGACGGGGACAGGGTTAGGAGGAACCGGGGAGCTGTTTTTT.

This clonotype has more than one count but fewer than ten. The chain uses TRBV9 and TRBJ2-1; D may be TRBD2 (5 bases). Trimming took off 2 bases at V and 3 bases at J, with 12 bases between the two ends. The CDR3 contains 15 residues. CDR1 and CDR2 (germline): SGDLS, YYNGEE. The CDR3 nucleotides read TGTGCCAGCAGCGTGGGTGACGGGATCTACAATGAGCAGTTCTTC. Amino acids: CASSVGDGIYNEQFF.

The rearrangement links TRBV6-5 to TRBJ1-2; 10 positions match TRBD1. This CDR3 is 14 amino acids long. V dropped 5 bases and J dropped 7; count of bases not matched to a gene: 7. Germline CDR1 and CDR2: MNHEY and SVGAGI. CDR3 coding DNA: TGTGCCAGCAGTGACCGGGACAGGGGTGCTGGCTACACCTTC. Residues: CASSDRDRGAGYTF.

This chain links TRBV4-2 with TRBJ2-1, with TRBD2 identical over 12 bases. V was clipped by 7 bases and J by 0 bases; unmatched bases: 7. Per the germline V gene, CDR1 is LGHNA and CDR2 is YNFKEQ. CDR3 size: 17 residues. The CDR3 DNA reads TGTGCCAGCACACACCGACTAGCGGGAGTCTCCTACAATGAGCAGTTCTTC. It is translated as CASTHRLAGVSYNEQFF.

This clonotype turned up a few times. CDR3 sequence: CASSPPTGKFDSNQPQHF. In DNA form, the CDR3 reads TGTGCCAGCAGTCCCCCAACAGGCAAATTCGATAGCAATCAGCCCCAGCATTTT. The chain employs TRBV12-3 or TRBV12-4 and TRBJ1-5, with D maybe TRBD1 (5 bases). Trimming removed 5 bases from V and 0 bases from J, with 20 bases in between. The CDR3 contains 18 residues.

This clonotype showed up just once. The gene calls are TRBV3-1 and TRBJ2-1; 11 bases are a match to TRBD2. Germline V gives CDR1 LGHDT, CDR2 YNNKEL (reference sequence). CDR3 length: 15 amino acids. J was trimmed by 13 bases and V by 1 base; bases with no gene match: 9. In DNA, the CDR3 is TGTGCCAGCAGCCAAGTTCAACTAGCGGGAGTCCATCAGTTCTTC. As protein: CASSQVQLAGVHQFF.

The V gene is TRBV6-6, the J gene TRBJ1-1; unclear D gene. The V gene lost 0 bases and the J gene lost 3 bases, with 14 bases spanning the gap. CDR3 size: 16 residues. CDR1 and CDR2 (germline): MNHNY, SVGAGI (reference sequence). The CDR3 DNA sequence: TGTGCCAGCAGTTACTCCCCGACGGAGTTGGACACTGAAGCTTTCTTT. Residues: CASSYSPTELDTEAFF.

The chain is built from TRBV14 and TRBJ2-1; the D is unclear. The CDR3 covers 14 residues. V lost 1 base and J 3 bases, leaving 7 bases between the germline ends. Germline values: CDR1 SGHDN, CDR2 FVKESK. This CDR3 is CASSQAVGYNEQFF. CDR3 DNA: TGTGCCAGCAGCCAAGCGGTGGGCTACAATGAGCAGTTCTTC.

The rearrangement uses TRBV5-8 and TRBJ2-2; D gene ambiguous. Trimming shortened V by 0 bases and J by 5 bases, and 8 bases separated the two germline ends. Germline values: CDR1 SGHTS, CDR2 YDEGEE. CDR3 length equals 14 residues. In DNA, the CDR3 is TGTGCCAGCAGCTTGGGGACGGAGACCGGGGAGCTGTTTTTT. This translates into CASSLGTETGELFF.

This clonotype turned up a few times. The chain combines TRBV7-9 with TRBJ2-7; 11 bases are shared with TRBD2. In germline, CDR1 is SEHNR, CDR2 FQNEAQ (reference sequence). The junction had 1 base not matched to a gene; V was cut back by 5 bases and J by 7 bases. The CDR3 runs 12 residues. DNA of the CDR3: TGTGCCAGCAGCGGACTAGCGGGTGAGCAGTACTTC. This sequence encodes CASSGLAGEQYF.

This clonotype has just a few counts. This rearrangement joins TRBV30 to TRBJ2-7; 8 bases line up with TRBD2. Trimming cost V 4 bases and J 3 bases; bases outside gene matches: 8. The germline V gene encodes CDR1 GTSNPN and CDR2 SVGIG (reference sequence). The CDR3 has 14 residues. CDR3 amino acids: CAWTPLADLYEQYF. CDR3 nucleotide sequence: TGTGCCTGGACCCCACTAGCGGACCTCTACGAGCAGTACTTC.

This clonotype was seen a few times. The V call is TRBV24-1, the J call TRBJ2-1; 8 bases agree with TRBD1. V lost 3 bases, J lost 4 bases, and 7 bases stayed unmatched. CDR3 length equals 16 residues. Germline V gene lookup returns CDR1 KGHDR and CDR2 SFDVKD. CDR3 protein: CATSDLGTGEYNEQFF. CDR3 nucleotide sequence: TGTGCCACCAGTGATCTGGGGACAGGAGAGTACAATGAGCAGTTCTTC.

The rearrangement links TRBV20-1 to TRBJ2-2; 10 positions agree with TRBD1. CDR1 and CDR2 from the germline V gene are DFQATT and SNEGSKA (reference sequence). This CDR3 is built from 16 residues. V dropped 3 bases and J dropped 3; count of bases not matched to a gene: 7. The CDR3 region is CSARSLGQGYTGELFF. The CDR3, as DNA: TGCAGTGCTAGGTCGTTGGGACAGGGGTACACCGGGGAGCTGTTTTTT.

This clonotype was observed a handful of times. As DNA, the CDR3 is TGCGCCAGCAGCGGCGGGACAGGGATGAACACTGAAGCTTTCTTT. Translated, it gives CASSGGTGMNTEAFF. The gene calls are TRBV5-1 and TRBJ1-1, with 9 bases identical to TRBD1. The CDR3 loop spans 15 amino acids. The V segment lost 4 bases and the J segment 0 bases; nucleotides outside the gene matches: 4. Germline-derived CDR1 and CDR2 are SGHRS and YFSETQ.

A few counts support this clonotype. J is TRBJ1-2 and V is TRBV9; D perhaps matches TRBD1 (6 bases). Germline V gene lookup returns CDR1 SGDLS and CDR2 YYNGEE. This CDR3 region has 15 residues. Trimming removed 0 bases from V and 4 bases from J, with 13 bases in between. DNA of the CDR3: TGTGCCAGCAGCGTAGGCGCAGGGGTCGTCTATGGCTACACCTTC. Its protein is CASSVGAGVVYGYTF.